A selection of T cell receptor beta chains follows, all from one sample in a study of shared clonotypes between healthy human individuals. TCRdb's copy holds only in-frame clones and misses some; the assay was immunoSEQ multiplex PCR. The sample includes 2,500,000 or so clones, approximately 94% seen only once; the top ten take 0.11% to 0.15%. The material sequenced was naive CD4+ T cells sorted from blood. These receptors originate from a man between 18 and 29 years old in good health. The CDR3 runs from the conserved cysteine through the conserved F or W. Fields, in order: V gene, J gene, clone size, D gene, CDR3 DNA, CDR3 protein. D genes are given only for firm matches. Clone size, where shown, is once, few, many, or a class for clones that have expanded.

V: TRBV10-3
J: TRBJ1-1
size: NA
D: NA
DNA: TGTGCCATCAGTGACAGCCCTACCAATCTTAACACTGAAGCTTTCTTT
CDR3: CAISDSPTNLNTEAFF

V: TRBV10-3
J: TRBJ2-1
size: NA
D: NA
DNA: TGTGCCATCAGTGGAGGGGGGGACGCATACAATGAGCAGTTCTTC
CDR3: CAISGGGDAYNEQFF

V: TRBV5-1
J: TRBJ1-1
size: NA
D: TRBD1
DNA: TGCGCCAGCAGCTGGTTAACCGGACAGGGCGCTGAAGCTTTCTTT
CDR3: CASSWLTGQGAEAFF

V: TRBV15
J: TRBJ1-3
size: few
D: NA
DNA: TGTGCCACCAGCAGAGATCTTCGGAACACCATATATTTT
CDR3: CATSRDLRNTIYF

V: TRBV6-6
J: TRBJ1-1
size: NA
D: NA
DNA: TGTGCCAGCAGTTACCCCGAGGGGCACACTGAAGCTTTCTTT
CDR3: CASSYPEGHTEAFF

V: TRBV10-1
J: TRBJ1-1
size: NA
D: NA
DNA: TGCGCCAGCAGTGAGAGGTGGAACACTGAAGCTTTCTTT
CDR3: CASSERWNTEAFF

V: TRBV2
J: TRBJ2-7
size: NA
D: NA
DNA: TGTGCCAGCAGTGAGGCAGACACCTACGAGCAGTACTTC
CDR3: CASSEADTYEQYF

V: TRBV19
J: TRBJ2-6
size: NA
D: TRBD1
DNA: TGTGCCAGTAGTTGGGACAGGGGGCCTGGGGCCAACGTCCTGACTTTC
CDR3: CASSWDRGPGANVLTF

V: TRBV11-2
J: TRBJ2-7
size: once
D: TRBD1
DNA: TGTGCCAGCAGCGCCGGACAGGGGGAAAACTACGAGCAGTACTTC
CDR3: CASSAGQGENYEQYF

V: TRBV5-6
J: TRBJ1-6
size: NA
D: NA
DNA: TGTGCCAGCAGCTTCGGATTGGCCGACCTGCCGGGTTCACCCCTCCACTTT
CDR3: CASSFGLADLPGSPLHF

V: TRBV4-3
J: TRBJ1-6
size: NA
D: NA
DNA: TGCGCCAGCAGCCAAGATCGCCAAACCAAGAATTCACCCCTCCACTTT
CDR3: CASSQDRQTKNSPLHF

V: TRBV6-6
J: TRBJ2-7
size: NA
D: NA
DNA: TGTGCCAGCACCGGGACGGTGTCCTACGAGCAGTACTTC
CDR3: CASTGTVSYEQYF

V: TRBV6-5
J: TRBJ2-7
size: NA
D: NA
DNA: TGTGCCAGCAGTTACTCGTGGGGCCGACTCGGCCACGAGCAGTACTTC
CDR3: CASSYSWGRLGHEQYF

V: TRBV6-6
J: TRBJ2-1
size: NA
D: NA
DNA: TGTGCCAGCAAGGTACGGGACTTAGATGAGCAGTTCTTC
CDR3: CASKVRDLDEQFF

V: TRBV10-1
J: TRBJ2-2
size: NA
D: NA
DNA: TGCGCCAGCAGTGAGTCAATAGACCCGAACACCGGGGAGCTGTTTTTT
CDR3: CASSESIDPNTGELFF

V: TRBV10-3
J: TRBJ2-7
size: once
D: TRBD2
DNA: TGTGCCATCAGTAGTGGACTAGCCGGGGGTCGAGAGCAGTACTTC
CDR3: CAISSGLAGGREQYF

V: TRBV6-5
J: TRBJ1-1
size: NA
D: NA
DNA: TGTGCCAGCAGTTCTCTCCGGGACGTCGGCACTGAAGCTTTCTTT
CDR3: CASSSLRDVGTEAFF

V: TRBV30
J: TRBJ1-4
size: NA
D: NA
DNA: TGTGCCTGCCACGAAGGGACCGGACCTAATGAAAAACTGTTTTTT
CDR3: CACHEGTGPNEKLFF

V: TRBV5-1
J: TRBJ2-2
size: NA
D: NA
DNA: TGCGCCAGCAGCTTGAGGGCCAGTCCGAACACCGGGGAGCTGTTTTTT
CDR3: CASSLRASPNTGELFF

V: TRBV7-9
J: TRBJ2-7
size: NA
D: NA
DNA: TGTGCCACCATAACGGACTTCCCCTACCAGCAGTACTTC
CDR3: CATITDFPYQQYF

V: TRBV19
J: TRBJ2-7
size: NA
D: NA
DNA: TGTGCCAGTAGTATTAGAGAACAGGGTCCCTACGAGCAGTACTTC
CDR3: CASSIREQGPYEQYF

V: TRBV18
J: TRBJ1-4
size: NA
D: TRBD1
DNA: TGTGCCAGCTCACCACCTCGGACAGGGGAGTACGAAAAACTGTTTTTT
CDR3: CASSPPRTGEYEKLFF

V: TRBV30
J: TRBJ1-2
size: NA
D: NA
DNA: TGTGCCTGGATCCCACAGAGATACTATGGCTACACCTTC
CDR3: CAWIPQRYYGYTF

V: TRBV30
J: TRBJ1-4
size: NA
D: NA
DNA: TGTGCCTGGAGCCGGGGGACCGTCTTACCCCTCAAAAGTGGGGAAAAACTGTTTTTT
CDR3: CAWSRGTVLPLKSGEKLFF

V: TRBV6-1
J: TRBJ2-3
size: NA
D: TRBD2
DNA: TGTGCCAGCAAAACTAGCGCGACCACAGATACGCAGTATTTT
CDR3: CASKTSATTDTQYF

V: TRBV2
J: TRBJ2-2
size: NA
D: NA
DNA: TGTGCCAGCAGGGGCTACAACACCGGGGAGCTGTTTTTT
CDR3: CASRGYNTGELFF

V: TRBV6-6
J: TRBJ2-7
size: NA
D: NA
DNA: TGTGCCAGCAGTGTGGTGGGGGACGAGCAGTACTTC
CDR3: CASSVVGDEQYF

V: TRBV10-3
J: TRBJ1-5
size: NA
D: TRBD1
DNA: TGTGCCATCAGTGAGACAGGGGGGGCGAATAGCAATCAGCCCCAGCATTTT
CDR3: CAISETGGANSNQPQHF

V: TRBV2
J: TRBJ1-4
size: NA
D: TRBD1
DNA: TGTGCCACATCCGGGACAGGCTACGAAAAACTGTTTTTT
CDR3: CATSGTGYEKLFF

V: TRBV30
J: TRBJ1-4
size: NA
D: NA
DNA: TGTGCCTTCAAACGGGCAGGCGTTAATGAAAAACTGTTTTTT
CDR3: CAFKRAGVNEKLFF

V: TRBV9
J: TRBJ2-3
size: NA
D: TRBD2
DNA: TGTGCCAGCAGCGTAGCTCCGGGACTAAGTAGCACAGATACGCAGTATTTT
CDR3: CASSVAPGLSSTDTQYF

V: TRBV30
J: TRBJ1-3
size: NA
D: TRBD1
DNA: TGTGCCTGGAGACCGGGACAGGGGTTCTCTGGAAACACCATATATTTT
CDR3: CAWRPGQGFSGNTIYF

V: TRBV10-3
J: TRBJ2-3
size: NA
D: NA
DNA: TGTGCCATCACTGCAGCAGATACGCAGTATTTT
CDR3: CAITAADTQYF